Below are 20 T cell receptor beta chains sequenced from a single sample in a study of blood T cell repertoires in COVID-19. The method was immunoSEQ multiplex PCR; TCRdb's version includes in-frame clones alone and lacks a portion of them. The sample shows some 260,000 clones, 88% of them seen only once. Input material: peripheral blood. All receptors come from a woman aged 30 to 39 with acute or convalescent COVID-19.

The chain has TRBV27 and TRBJ2-7; a weak D match, TRBD2 (6 bases). The CDR3 length is 12 residues. V was pared by 2 bases and J by 6 bases, with 8 bases between. Germline V gives CDR1 MNHEY, CDR2 SMNVEV (reference sequence). In DNA form, the CDR3 reads TGTGCCAGCAGTTTAGGGGGGTGCGAGCAGTACTTC. Its protein product is CASSLGGCEQYF.

This chain uses TRBV19 with TRBJ2-5; 10 positions match TRBD2. The CDR3 loop spans 14 amino acids. Germline values: CDR1 LNHDA, CDR2 SQIVND (reference sequence). V was pared by 7 bases and J by 5 bases, with 7 bases of the junction left unmatched. The CDR3 here is CASMLAGAGETQYF. The CDR3 nucleotides are TGTGCCAGTATGCTAGCGGGAGCGGGGGAGACCCAGTACTTC.

The chain joins TRBV5-6 to TRBJ1-2; D is undetermined. CDR1 and CDR2 from the germline V gene are SGHDT and YYEEEE. The CDR3 loop spans 14 amino acids. The V end was cut by 0 bases, the J end by 6 bases, with 12 bases between. Here the CDR3 DNA reads TGTGCCAGCAGCTTGGCCAAAGTTACACATGGCTACACCTTC. Encoded protein: CASSLAKVTHGYTF.

The gene calls are TRBV6-5 and TRBJ1-3; 7 nucleotides align to TRBD1. The V gene end was trimmed by 5 bases and the J gene end by 7 bases; junction bases not matched to a gene: 8. The CDR3 sequence is 14 residues long. CDR1 is MNHEY, CDR2 SVGAGI, per germline. CDR3 sequence (DNA): TGTGCCAGCAGTACAGGGGAACCCGGGAACACCATATATTTT. Translating it yields CASSTGEPGNTIYF.

The rearrangement links TRBV2 to TRBJ1-1; 8 bases are shared with TRBD1. This CDR3 region has 14 residues. Germline V gene data show CDR1 as SNHLY and CDR2 as FYNNEI. V shed 5 bases and J 2 bases; nucleotides not matched to a gene: 4. CDR3 DNA sequence: TGTGCCAGCAGTTTACAGGGGGACAACACTGAAGCTTTCTTT. Its translation is CASSLQGDNTEAFF. Full variable domain (missing parts from reference TRBV2 and TRBJ1-1): EPEVTQTPSHQVTQMGQEVILRCVPISNHLYFYWYRQILGQKVEFLVSFYNNEISEKSEIFDDQFSVERPDGSNFTLKIRSTKLEDSAMYFCASSLQGDNTEAFFGQGTRLTVV.

On this clone: The same CDR3 can be traced to other DNA sequences in this sample. Written as DNA, the CDR3 is TGTGCCAGCAGCGTAGGAACAGCTGACAATCAGCCCCAGCATTTT. The encoded protein is CASSVGTADNQPQHF. The rearrangement uses TRBV9 and TRBJ1-5; D not certain. Germline CDR1 is SGDLS and CDR2 is YYNGEE. V lost 0 bases, J lost 3 bases, and 10 bases lay in between. The CDR3 is 15 amino acids.

The V call is TRBV11-2, the J call TRBJ2-5; D gene unclear. Germline V gene data show CDR1 as SGHAT and CDR2 as FQNNGV. V lost 0 bases, J lost 0 bases, and 8 bases lay in between. The CDR3 has 15 residues. The CDR3 reads CASSLDANYQETQYF. The CDR3 DNA follows: TGTGCCAGCAGCTTAGACGCGAATTACCAAGAGACCCAGTACTTC. The whole variable domain, filled in from reference TRBV11-2 and TRBJ2-5, reads EAGVAQSPRYKIIEKRQSVAFWCNPISGHATLYWYQQILGQGPKLLIQFQNNGVVDDSQLPKDRFSAERLKGVDSTLKIQPAKLEDSAVYLCASSLDANYQETQYFGPGTRLLVL.

This chain joins TRBV19 and TRBJ2-1; TRBD2 matches 11 bases. CDR1 and CDR2 (germline): LNHDA, SQIVND (reference sequence). Trimming took 6 bases from V and 4 from J; bases not matched to a gene: 8. The CDR3 covers 16 residues. The CDR3 DNA follows: TGTGCCAGTAGCAGAACGGGACTAGCGGATTACAATGAGCAGTTCTTC. Translation gives CASSRTGLADYNEQFF. Using reference TRBV19 and TRBJ2-1 for the parts outside the CDR3, the full variable domain is DGGITQSPKYLFRKEGQNVTLSCEQNLNHDAMYWYRQDPGQGLRLIYYSQIVNDFQKGDIAEGYSVSREKKESFPLTVTSAQKNPTAFYLCASSRTGLADYNEQFFGPGTRLTVL.

The chain links TRBV4-3 to TRBJ2-5; D is possibly TRBD1 (6 bases). Germline values: CDR1 LGHNA, CDR2 YSLEER. The CDR3 contains 16 residues. Between the trimmed V and J ends, which lost 0 bases and 3 bases, there was a span of 14 bases. This chain's CDR3 is CASSQDAWGPKETQYF. In DNA form, the CDR3 reads TGCGCCAGCAGCCAAGATGCTTGGGGGCCGAAAGAGACCCAGTACTTC.

This sequence joins TRBV19 and TRBJ2-1; tentative D call: TRBD2 (6 bases). The CDR3 has 16 amino acids. V lost 5 bases and J 3 bases, leaving 17 bases between the germline ends. Per germline, CDR1 LNHDA and CDR2 SQIVND (reference sequence). The CDR3, as DNA: TGTGCCAGTAGTCCCTACCCTAGCGTCGGCTACAATGAGCAGTTCTTC. Residues: CASSPYPSVGYNEQFF.

The chain employs TRBV18 and TRBJ2-6, with TRBD1 identical over 8 bases. This CDR3 region has 18 residues. V lost 2 bases and J lost 0; bases outside the gene matches: 6. The V gene's germline CDR1 is KGHSH and CDR2 LQKENI. For the CDR3, the DNA is TGTGCCAGCTCACCAGTCCGGACAGGGCGCTCTGGGGCCAACGTCCTGACTTTC. It specifies CASSPVRTGRSGANVLTF.

The chain combines TRBV5-1 with TRBJ2-7; D perhaps matches TRBD2 (6 bases). Germline values: CDR1 SGHRS, CDR2 YFSETQ. The V end was cut by 0 bases, the J end by 7 bases, with 14 bases between. The CDR3 contains 14 residues. The CDR3 nucleotides read TGCGCCAGCAGCTTGGTGGGAGGAACCTGGGAGCAGTACTTC. Amino acid sequence: CASSLVGGTWEQYF. The full variable domain, completed using reference TRBV5-1 and TRBJ2-7, is KAGVTQTPRYLIKTRGQQVTLSCSPISGHRSVSWYQQTPGQGLQFLFEYFSETQRNKGNFPGRFSGRQFSNSRSEMNVSTLELGDSALYLCASSLVGGTWEQYFGPGTRLTVT.

The J gene is TRBJ1-3, the V gene TRBV4-3; D gene unclear. Trimming stripped 4 bases from V and 1 base from J, with 14 bases between. This CDR3 has 16 amino acids. Per the germline V gene, CDR1 is LGHNA and CDR2 is YSLEER. The CDR3 here is CASSRDLGLSGNTIYF. The DNA for the CDR3 is TGCGCCAGCAGCCGAGATCTCGGACTTTCTGGAAACACCATATATTTT.

The chain uses TRBV5-5 and TRBJ1-5; D gene ambiguous. The CDR3 is 15 residues long. The germline gives CDR1 SGHKS, CDR2 YYEKEE (reference sequence). V was clipped by 3 bases and J by 0 bases, with 10 bases between them. CDR3 loop: CASSSNLYSNQPQHF. In DNA, the CDR3 is TGTGCCAGCAGCTCTAATCTCTATAGCAATCAGCCCCAGCATTTT.

This chain uses TRBV2 with TRBJ2-2; D may be TRBD1 (5 bases). This CDR3 is 16 amino acids long. The germline V gene has CDR1 SNHLY and CDR2 FYNNEI. Between the trimmed V and J ends, which lost 8 bases and 7 bases, there was a span of 23 bases. The CDR3 sequence is CASGPLGQGLGGELFF. CDR3 coding DNA: TGTGCCAGCGGACCCCTCGGGCAGGGCTTAGGCGGGGAGCTGTTTTTT.

This clone showed up just a few times. V is TRBV19 and J is TRBJ1-6, with D possibly being TRBD1 (5 bases). Germline CDR1 and CDR2: LNHDA and SQIVND (reference sequence). There are 14 residues in the CDR3. Trimming cost V 4 bases and J 8 bases, with 12 bases left between them. CDR3: CASSSRGGDSPLHF. CDR3 nucleotide sequence: TGTGCCAGTAGTAGTCGCGGGGGTGATTCACCCCTCCACTTT.

This clone was picked up a small number of times. The rearrangement links TRBV7-9 to TRBJ1-1; TRBD1 is a possible D gene (5 bases). V lost 2 bases to trimming and J lost 3 bases, with 13 bases between them. The germline gives CDR1 SEHNR, CDR2 FQNEAQ (reference sequence). The CDR3 length is 15 residues. The CDR3 protein is CASSLYRGRDTEAFF. The CDR3 nucleotides read TGTGCCAGCAGCTTATATCGGGGGAGAGACACTGAAGCTTTCTTT. The full variable domain, in which reference TRBV7-9 and TRBJ1-1 provide the parts outside the CDR3, is DTGVSQNPRHKITKRGQNVTFRCDPISEHNRLYWYRQTLGQGPEFLTYFQNEAQLEKSRLLSDRFSAERPKGSFSTLEIQRTEQGDSAMYLCASSLYRGRDTEAFFGQGTRLTVV.

V usage is TRBV19 and J usage is TRBJ2-1, with D perhaps matching TRBD1 (5 bases). V was clipped by 3 bases and J by 5 bases, with 14 bases between them. This CDR3 comprises 15 residues. Germline V gives CDR1 LNHDA, CDR2 SQIVND (reference sequence). The chain's CDR3 is CASSMRLRENNEQFF. The CDR3 DNA sequence: TGTGCCAGTAGTATGAGACTCAGGGAAAACAATGAGCAGTTCTTC.

The chain recombines TRBV7-2 with TRBJ1-2; 10 bases align to TRBD1. The CDR3 runs 16 residues. Germline CDR1 SGHTA, CDR2 FQGNSA. V was clipped by 3 bases and J by 6 bases; unmatched bases: 10. Written as DNA, the CDR3 is TGTGCCAGCAGCTTCTACGGACAGGGGGGGATCCATGGCTACACCTTC. Its protein is CASSFYGQGGIHGYTF.

Regarding this clone: The same CDR3 can be traced to other DNA sequences in this sample. This chain joins TRBV19 and TRBJ1-5; possible D gene TRBD1, 6 bases. From germline, CDR1 is LNHDA and CDR2 SQIVND (reference sequence). The CDR3 is 14 amino acids. With 2 bases removed from V and 4 bases from J, the gap between germline ends came to 9 bases. CDR3 loop: CASSIRDTNQPQHF. The CDR3 nucleotides read TGTGCCAGTAGTATAAGGGACACTAATCAGCCCCAGCATTTT.